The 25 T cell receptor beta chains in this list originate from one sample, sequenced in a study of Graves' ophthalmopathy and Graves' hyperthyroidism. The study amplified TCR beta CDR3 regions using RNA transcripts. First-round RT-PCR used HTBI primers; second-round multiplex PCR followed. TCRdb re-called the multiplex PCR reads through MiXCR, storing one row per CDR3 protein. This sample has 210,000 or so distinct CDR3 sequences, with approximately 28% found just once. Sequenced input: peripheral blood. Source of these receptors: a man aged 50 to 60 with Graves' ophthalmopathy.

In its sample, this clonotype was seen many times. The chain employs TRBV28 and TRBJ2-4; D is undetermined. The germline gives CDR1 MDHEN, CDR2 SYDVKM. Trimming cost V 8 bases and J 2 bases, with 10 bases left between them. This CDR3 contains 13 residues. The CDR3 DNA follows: TGTGCCAGCTCCTGGGGATCCAAAAACATTCAGTACTTC. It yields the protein CASSWGSKNIQYF.

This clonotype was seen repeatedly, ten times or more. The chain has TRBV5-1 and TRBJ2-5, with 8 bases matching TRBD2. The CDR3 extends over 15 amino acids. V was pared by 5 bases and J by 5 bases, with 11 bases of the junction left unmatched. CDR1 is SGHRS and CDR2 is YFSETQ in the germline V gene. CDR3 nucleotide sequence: TGCGCCAGCAGTTTTGAAAGCGGGAGAAGCGAGACCCAGTACTTC. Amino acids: CASSFESGRSETQYF. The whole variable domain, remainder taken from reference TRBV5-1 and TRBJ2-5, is KAGVTQTPRYLIKTRGQQVTLSCSPISGHRSVSWYQQTPGQGLQFLFEYFSETQRNKGNFPGRFSGRQFSNSRSEMNVSTLELGDSALYLCASSFESGRSETQYFGPGTRLLVL.

CDR3 region: CASSFGPLWQYF. As DNA, the CDR3 is TGTGCCAGCAGCTTTGGACCCCTATGGCAGTACTTC. This sequence joins TRBV7-2 and TRBJ2-7; unclear D gene. In germline, CDR1 is SGHTA, CDR2 FQGNSA. Trimming cost V 3 bases and J 9 bases, with 12 bases left between them. The CDR3 is made up of 12 amino acids.

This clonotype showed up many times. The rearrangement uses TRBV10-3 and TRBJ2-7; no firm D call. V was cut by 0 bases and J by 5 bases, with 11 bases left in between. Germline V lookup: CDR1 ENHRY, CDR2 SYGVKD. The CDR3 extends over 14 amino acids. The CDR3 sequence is CAISESHLLDEQYF. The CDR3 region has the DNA TGTGCCATCAGTGAGTCCCATCTTCTGGACGAGCAGTACTTC.

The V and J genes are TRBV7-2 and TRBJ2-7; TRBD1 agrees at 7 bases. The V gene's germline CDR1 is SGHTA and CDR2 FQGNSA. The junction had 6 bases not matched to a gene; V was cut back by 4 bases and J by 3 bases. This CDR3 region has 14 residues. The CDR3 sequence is CASSSTGWDYEQYF. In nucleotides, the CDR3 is TGTGCCAGCAGCTCGACAGGGTGGGACTACGAGCAGTACTTC. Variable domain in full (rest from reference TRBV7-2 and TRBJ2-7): GAGVSQSPSNKVTEKGKDVELRCDPISGHTALYWYRQSLGQGLEFLIYFQGNSAPDKSGLPSDRFSAERTGGSVSTLTIQRTQQEDSAVYLCASSSTGWDYEQYFGPGTRLTVT.

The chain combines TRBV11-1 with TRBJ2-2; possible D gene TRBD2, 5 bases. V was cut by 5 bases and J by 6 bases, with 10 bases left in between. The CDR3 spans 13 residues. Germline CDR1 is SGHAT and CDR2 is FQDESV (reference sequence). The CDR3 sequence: CASSHPSSGELFF. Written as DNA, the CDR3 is TGTGCCAGCAGCCACCCTAGCTCCGGGGAGCTGTTTTTT.

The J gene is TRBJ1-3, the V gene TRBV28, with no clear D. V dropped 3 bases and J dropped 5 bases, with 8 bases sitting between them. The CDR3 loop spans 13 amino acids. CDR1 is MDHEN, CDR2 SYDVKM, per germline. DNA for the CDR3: TGTGCCAGCAGTTTTAGTCCTCGAAACACCATATATTTT. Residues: CASSFSPRNTIYF. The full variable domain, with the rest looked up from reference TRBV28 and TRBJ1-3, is DVKVTQSSRYLVKRTGEKVFLECVQDMDHENMFWYRQDPGLGLRLIYFSYDVKMKEKGDIPEGYSVSREKKERFSLILESASTNQTSMYLCASSFSPRNTIYFGEGSWLTVV.

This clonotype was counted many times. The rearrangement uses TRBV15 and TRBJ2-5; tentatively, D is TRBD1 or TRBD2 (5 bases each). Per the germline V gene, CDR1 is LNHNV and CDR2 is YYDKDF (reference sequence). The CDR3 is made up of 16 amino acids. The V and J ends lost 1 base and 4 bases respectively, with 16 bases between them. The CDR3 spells CATSRGGAGAGETQYF. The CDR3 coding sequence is TGTGCCACCAGCAGAGGAGGGGCCGGAGCCGGAGAGACCCAGTACTTC.

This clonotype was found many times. CDR3 coding DNA: TGCAGCATACAGGGGGCATTCACCGGGGAGCTGTTTTTT. Amino acid sequence: CSIQGAFTGELFF. The chain couples TRBV20-1 to TRBJ2-2; 9 bases map to TRBD1. Germline V gene data show CDR1 as DFQATT and CDR2 as SNEGSKA (reference sequence). This CDR3 comprises 13 residues.

CDR3 protein: CASSNGQGNQPQHF. For the CDR3, the DNA is TGTGCCAGCAGTAATGGACAGGGTAATCAGCCCCAGCATTTT. The chain joins TRBV2 to TRBJ1-5, with TRBD1 identical over 8 bases. The CDR3 is 14 residues long. J was trimmed by 4 bases and V by 5 bases; bases with no gene match: 4. Germline V CDR1 and CDR2: SNHLY, FYNNEI.

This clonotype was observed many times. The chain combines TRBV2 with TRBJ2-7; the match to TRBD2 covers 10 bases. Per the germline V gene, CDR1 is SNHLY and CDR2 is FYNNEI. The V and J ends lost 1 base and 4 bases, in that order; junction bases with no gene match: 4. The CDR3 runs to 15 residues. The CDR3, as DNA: TGTGCCAGCAGTGAAGGGCTAGCGGGAGAGTACGAGCAGTACTTC. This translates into CASSEGLAGEYEQYF.

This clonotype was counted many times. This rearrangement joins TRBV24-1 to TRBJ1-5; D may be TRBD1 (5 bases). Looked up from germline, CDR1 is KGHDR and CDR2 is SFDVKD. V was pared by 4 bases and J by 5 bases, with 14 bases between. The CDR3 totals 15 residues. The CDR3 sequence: CATSETRRGDQPQHF. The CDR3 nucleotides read TGTGCCACCAGTGAAACCCGACGGGGGGATCAGCCCCAGCATTTT.

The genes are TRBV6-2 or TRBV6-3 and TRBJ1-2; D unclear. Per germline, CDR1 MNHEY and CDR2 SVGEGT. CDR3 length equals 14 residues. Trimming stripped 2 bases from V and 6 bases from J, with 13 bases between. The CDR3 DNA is TGTGCCAGCAGTTACGAAGGCAGACTTAATGGCTACACCTTC. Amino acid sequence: CASSYEGRLNGYTF.

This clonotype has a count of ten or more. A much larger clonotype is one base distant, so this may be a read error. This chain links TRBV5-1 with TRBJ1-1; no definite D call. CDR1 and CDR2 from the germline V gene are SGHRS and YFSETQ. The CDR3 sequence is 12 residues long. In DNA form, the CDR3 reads TGCGCCAGCAGCTTCCTCGGGGATGAAGCTCTCTTT. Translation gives CASSFLGDEALF. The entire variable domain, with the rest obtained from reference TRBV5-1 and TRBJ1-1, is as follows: KAGVTQTPRYLIKTRGQQVTLSCSPISGHRSVSWYQQTPGQGLQFLFEYFSETQRNKGNFPGRFSGRQFSNSRSEMNVSTLELGDSALYLCASSFLGDEALFGQGTRLTVV.

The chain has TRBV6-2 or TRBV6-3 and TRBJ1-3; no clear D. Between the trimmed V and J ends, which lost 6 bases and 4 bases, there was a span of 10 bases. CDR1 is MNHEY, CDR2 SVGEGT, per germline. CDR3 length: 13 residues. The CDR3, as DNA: TGTGCCAGCAGATACACGTTCGGAAACACCATATATTTT. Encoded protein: CASRYTFGNTIYF.

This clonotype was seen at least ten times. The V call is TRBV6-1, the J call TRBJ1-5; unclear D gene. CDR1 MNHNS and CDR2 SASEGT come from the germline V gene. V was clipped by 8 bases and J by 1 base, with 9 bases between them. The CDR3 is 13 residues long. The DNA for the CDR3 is TGTGCCAGCGGAAGGGTGAGCAATCAGCCCCAGCATTTT. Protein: CASGRVSNQPQHF.

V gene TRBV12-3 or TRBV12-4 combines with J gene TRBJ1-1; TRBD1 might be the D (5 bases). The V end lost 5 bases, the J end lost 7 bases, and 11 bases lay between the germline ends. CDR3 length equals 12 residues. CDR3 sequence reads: CASSPRGDEAFF. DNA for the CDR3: TGTGCCAGCAGTCCACGGGGGGATGAAGCTTTCTTT.

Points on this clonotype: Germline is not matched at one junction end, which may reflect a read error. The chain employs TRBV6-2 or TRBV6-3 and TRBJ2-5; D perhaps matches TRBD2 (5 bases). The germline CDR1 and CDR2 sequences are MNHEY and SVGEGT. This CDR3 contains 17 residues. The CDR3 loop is CASSNSHLLESGETQYF. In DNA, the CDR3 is TGTGCCAGCAGTAACTCTCACCTTCTAGAAAGCGGAGAGACCCAGTACTTC.

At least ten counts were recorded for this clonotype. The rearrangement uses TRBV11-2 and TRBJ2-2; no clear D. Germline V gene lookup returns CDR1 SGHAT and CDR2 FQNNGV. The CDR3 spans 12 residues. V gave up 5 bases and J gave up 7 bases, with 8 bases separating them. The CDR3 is CASSEGLGELFF. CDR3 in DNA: TGTGCCAGCAGCGAAGGGCTCGGGGAGCTGTTTTTT.

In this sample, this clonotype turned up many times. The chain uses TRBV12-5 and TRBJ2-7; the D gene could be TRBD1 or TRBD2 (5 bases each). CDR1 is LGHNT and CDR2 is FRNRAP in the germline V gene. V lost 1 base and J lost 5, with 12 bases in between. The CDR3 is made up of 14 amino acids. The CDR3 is CASGLAGAWNEQYF. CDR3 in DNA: TGTGCTAGTGGTTTGGCCGGGGCATGGAACGAGCAGTACTTC.

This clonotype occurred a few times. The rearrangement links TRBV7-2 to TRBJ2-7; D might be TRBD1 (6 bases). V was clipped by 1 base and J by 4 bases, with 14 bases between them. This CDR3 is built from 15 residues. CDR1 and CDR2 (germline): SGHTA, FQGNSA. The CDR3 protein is CASSLGYRDGYEQYF. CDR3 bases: TGTGCCAGCAGCTTAGGGTACAGGGACGGGTACGAGCAGTACTTC.

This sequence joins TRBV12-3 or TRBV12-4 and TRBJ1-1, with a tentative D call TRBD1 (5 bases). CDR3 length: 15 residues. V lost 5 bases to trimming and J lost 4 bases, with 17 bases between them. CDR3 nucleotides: TGTGCCAGCAGTGCCTACAGGATATATGGCACTGAAGCTTTCTTT. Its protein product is CASSAYRIYGTEAFF.

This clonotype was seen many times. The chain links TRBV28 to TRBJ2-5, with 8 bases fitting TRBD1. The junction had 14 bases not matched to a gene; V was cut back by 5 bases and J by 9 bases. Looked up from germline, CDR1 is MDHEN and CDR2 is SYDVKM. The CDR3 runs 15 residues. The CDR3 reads CASSIPGTGNGAQYF. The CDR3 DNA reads TGTGCCAGCAGTATCCCCGGGACAGGCAATGGGGCCCAGTACTTC.

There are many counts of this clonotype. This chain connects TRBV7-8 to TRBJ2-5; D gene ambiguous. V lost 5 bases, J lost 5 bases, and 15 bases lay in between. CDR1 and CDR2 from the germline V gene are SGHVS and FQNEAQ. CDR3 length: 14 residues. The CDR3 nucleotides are TGTGCCAGCAGCATACTTCTTTCGGCGGAGACCCAGTACTTC. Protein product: CASSILLSAETQYF.

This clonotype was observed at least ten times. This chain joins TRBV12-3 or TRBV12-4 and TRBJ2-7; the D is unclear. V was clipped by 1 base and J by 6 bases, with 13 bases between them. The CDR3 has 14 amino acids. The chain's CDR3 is CASSLGPPTTEQYF. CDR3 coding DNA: TGTGCCAGCAGTTTAGGGCCCCCCACCACCGAGCAGTACTTC.